This T cell receptor (beta chain) was documented in a study of graft-versus-host responses after intestinal transplantation. Study background: Anti-thymocyte globulin served as induction for all recipients, who then took tacrolimus and steroids for about three years.

Germline CDR1 is SGHRS and CDR2 is YFSETQ. The CDR3 is 10 amino acids. Study-level results: GvH clones were found in recipient marrow; some appeared first in ileum or blood.

Measured with immunoSEQ multiplex PCR; TCRdb has only the in-frame clones, and not every one. The sample has under 100,000 clones; about 93% are singletons. As concerns this clone: Its target is not known. At one end the junction does not follow the germline gene, possibly because of a read error.

The sequenced sample was unstimulated CD8+ T cells sorted from spleen or lymph node cells, obtained before transplant. The clonotype was recovered from a human donor who was the organ donor for an intestinal transplant. The gene calls are TRBV5-1 and TRBJ2-4; D ambiguous. The CDR3 DNA is TGCGCCAGCAGTCGGCGAAAGAGAGGCTTC. This encodes CASSRRKRGF.